The following is a T cell receptor (beta chain) sequence with its context. The CDR3 length is 12 residues. Trimming cost V 6 bases and J 4 bases, with 10 bases left between them. Germline lookup yields CDR1 SGDLS and CDR2 YYNGEE. This sample is drawn from a study of cytomegalovirus exposure and HLA in healthy donors. This PCR relied on a set of 60 Vbeta primers and 13 Jbeta primers. Assay: immunoSEQ multiplex PCR; the TCRdb copy retains only in-frame clones and omits some. The data contain 180,000 or so clones, 70% to 85% of them seen just once; the ten biggest clones take up 2% to 3%. The clonotype comes from a human donor in good health. Sequences were obtained from PBMCs. This chain joins TRBV9 and TRBJ1-2, with D possibly being TRBD1 (5 bases). The CDR3 coding sequence is TGTGCCAGCAACCGAGACAGCTATGGCTACACCTTC. It encodes CASNRDSYGYTF.